A selection of T cell receptor delta chains follows, all from one sample in a study of gamma-delta T cells after stem cell transplantation. TCRdb processed the RT-PCR reads again with the CATT caller. The data show approximately 1,000 delta-chain clones, 13% seen once. Sequencing input: gamma-delta T cells. These receptors all come from a human donor. It is not recorded whose cells these are; they may come from a transplant donor. Both conserved end residues are part of each CDR3. The order of the fields is clone size, J gene, D gene, V gene, CDR3 protein, CDR3 DNA. The D gene is left open where the match is weak. Size tells how often a clone was seen (once, few, many) or the class of an expanded clone, and some rows leave it out.

>few|TRDJ1|-|TRDV2
CACDSIEDYTDKLIF
TGTGCCTGTGACAGTATCGAGGATTACACCGATAAACTCATCTTT
>hyperexpanded|TRDJ1|TRDD3|TRDV2
CACDTVLGAPVTDKLIF
TGTGCCTGTGACACCGTACTGGGGGCCCCGGTCACCGATAAACTCATCTTT
>large|TRDJ1|TRDD3|TRDV2
CACVLLGDTDKLIF
TGTGCCTGCGTCTTACTGGGGGACACCGATAAACTCATCTTT
>few|TRDJ3|TRDD3|TRDV2
CACDTGPWGLISCDSRPMFF
TGTGCCTGTGACACCGGTCCCTGGGGGTTGATCTCCTGTGACAGCCGCCCGATGTTTTTC
>few|TRDJ1|TRDD3|TRDV2
CACDTVQPGGNSDKLIF
TGTGCCTGTGACACCGTTCAGCCTGGGGGTAATTCCGATAAACTCATCTTT
>few|TRDJ1|TRDD3|TRDV2
CACDDKILGDTRDTDKLIF
TGTGCCTGTGACGACAAGATACTGGGGGATACAAGGGACACCGATAAACTCATCTTT
>few|TRDJ1|TRDD3|TRDV3
CAFHPYFLRRYWGIRQYTDKLIF
TGTGCCTTCCACCCTTACTTCCTACGACGTTACTGGGGGATTCGCCAGTACACCGATAAACTCATCTTT
>few|TRDJ3|TRDD3|TRDV2
CACDTVGDTPSSWDTRQMFF
TGTGCCTGTGACACGGTGGGGGATACGCCAAGCTCCTGGGACACCCGACAGATGTTTTTC
>-|TRDJ3|TRDD3|TRDV2
CACDALLGDTRGSWDTRQMFF
TGTGCCTGTGACGCTTTACTGGGGGATACTAGAGGCTCCTGGGACACCCGACAGATGTTTTTC
>-|TRDJ3|-|TRDV2
CACDTVEAGPPPLMFF
TGTGCCTGTGACACCGTCGAAGCGGGGCCTCCCCCTTTGATGTTTTTC
>few|TRDJ1|-|TRDV2
CACDLIGSPRKETDKLIF
TGTGCCTGTGACCTGATTGGGTCACCCCGGAAGGAGACCGATAAACTCATCTTT
>-|TRDJ1|-|TRDV2
CACDTVGANTDKLIF
TGTGCCTGTGACACCGTGGGGGCTAACACCGATAAACTCATCTTT
>-|TRDJ1|TRDD3|TRDV3
CAFIPFETGGYTDKLIF
TGTGCCTTTATTCCATTCGAGACTGGGGGCTACACCGATAAACTCATCTTT
>-|TRDJ3|TRDD3|TRDV2
CACDTVVSTGGPSSWDTRQMFF
TGTGCCTGTGACACCGTCGTAAGTACTGGGGGGCCGAGCTCCTGGGACACCCGACAGATGTTTTTC
>few|TRDJ1|TRDD3|TRDV2
CACDTLGDTGKLIF
TGTGCCTGTGACACACTGGGGGATACCGGTAAACTCATCTTT
>-|TRDJ1|-|TRDV2
CACDTIGIRTDELIF
TGTGCCTGTGACACCATCGGGATCAGGACCGATGAACTCATCTTT
>-|TRDJ3|TRDD3|TRDV2
CACDTTFPQPLTGGYGIWDTRQMFF
TGTGCCTGTGACACCACGTTTCCCCAACCTTTGACTGGGGGATATGGAATCTGGGACACCCGACAGATGTTTTTC
>-|TRDJ1|TRDD3|TRDV2
CACDTVGGYAEYTDKLIF
TGTGCCTGTGACACCGTGGGGGGATACGCGGAGTACACCGATAAACTCATCTTT
>few|TRDJ1|TRDD3|TRDV2
CACDTVLGDTHTDKLIF
TGTGCCTGTGACACCGTACTGGGGGATACGCACACCGATAAACTCATCTTT
>-|TRDJ2|TRDD2|TRDV3
CACPGLPTGFIWGLDTAQLFF
TGTGCCTGTCCGGGGCTTCCTACCGGATTCATCTGGGGACTCGATACAGCACAACTCTTCTTT
>few|TRDJ1|TRDD3|TRDV2
CACDTLTSRTGGPYTDKLIF
TGTGCCTGTGACACGTTGACTTCCCGTACTGGGGGACCTTACACCGATAAACTCATCTTT
>-|TRDJ3|TRDD3|TRDV2
CACDLYWGFSNSWDTRQMFF
TGTGCCTGTGACCTGTACTGGGGATTCTCTAACTCCTGGGACACCCGACAGATGTTTTTC
>few|TRDJ1|TRDD2|TRDV2
CACDKIPTGDTDKLIF
TGTGCCTGTGACAAAATTCCTACGGGGGACACCGATAAACTCATCTTT
>few|TRDJ3|TRDD3|TRDV2
CACDTGGYHPSSWDTRQMFF
TGTGCCTGTGACACTGGGGGATACCACCCTAGCTCCTGGGACACCCGACAGATGTTTTTC
>-|TRDJ1|TRDD3|TRDV2
CACDSLGENTDKLIF
TGTGCCTGTGACTCCTTGGGGGAAAACACCGATAAACTCATCTTT
>few|TRDJ1|TRDD3|TRDV2
CACDILSTGGYIISDKLIF
TGTGCCTGTGACATCCTATCGACTGGGGGATATATTATTTCCGATAAACTCATCTTT
>medium-sized|TRDJ2|TRDD3|TRDV2
CACDPLVGGYSFLTAQLFF
TGTGCCTGTGACCCCTTAGTGGGGGGATACTCCTTTTTGACAGCACAACTCTTCTTT
>large|TRDJ1|TRDD3|TRDV2
CACDPWGINTDKLIF
TGTGCCTGTGACCCCTGGGGGATCAACACCGATAAACTCATCTTT
>-|TRDJ3|TRDD3|TRDV2
CACDTANGGYESSWDTRQMFF
TGTGCCTGTGACACCGCTAATGGGGGATACGAGAGCTCCTGGGACACCCGACAGATGTTTTTC
>-|TRDJ1|-|TRDV2
CACDTVAGGPTRNTDKLIF
TGTGCCTGTGACACCGTAGCCGGGGGTCCGACTCGAAACACCGATAAACTCATCTTT
>few|TRDJ1|TRDD3|TRDV2
CACDTLGASRRTDKLIF
TGTGCCTGTGACACTCTGGGGGCTTCCAGGAGGACCGATAAACTCATCTTT
>few|TRDJ3|TRDD3|TRDV2
CACDSTGGYSWDTRQMFF
TGTGCGTGTGACAGTACTGGGGGGTACTCCTGGGACACCCGACAGATGTTTTTC
>few|TRDJ1|TRDD3|TRDV3
CALGLATTLRLGDTTTDKLIF
TGTGCCTTGGGCCTTGCAACTACTTTGCGCCTGGGGGATACAACAACCGATAAACTCATCTTT
>-|TRDJ1|-|TRDV2
CACDKLPGYTDKLIF
TGTGCCTGTGACAAGCTTCCTGGGTACACCGATAAACTCATCTTT
>-|TRDJ3|TRDD3|TRDV2
CACDTVLGDTPPSSWDTRQMFF
TGTGCCTGTGACACCGTACTGGGGGATACGCCCCCGAGCTCCTGGGACACCCGACAGATGTTTTTC
>few|TRDJ1|TRDD3|TRDV3
CAFVLLLGDTPHTDKLIF
TGTGCCTTCGTCCTACTGCTGGGGGATACCCCTCACACCGATAAACTCATCTTT
>few|TRDJ1|-|TRDV2
CACDALSGLNTDKLIF
TGTGCCTGTGACGCCCTTTCCGGATTGAATACCGATAAACTCATCTTT
>-|TRDJ4|TRDD3|TRDV1
CALGEPTPPIFPLGDTPPLIF
TGTGCTCTTGGGGAACCCACTCCCCCAATTTTCCCGTTGGGGGATACGCCACCCCTGATCTTT
>large|TRDJ1|TRDD3|TRDV2
CACDTIVLGDKGTDKLIF
TGTGCCTGTGACACGATCGTACTGGGGGATAAGGGCACCGATAAACTCATCTTT
>-|TRDJ3|-|TRDV2
CACDTSSTAWDTRQMFF
TGTGCCTGTGACACCTCCAGTACTGCCTGGGACACCCGACAGATGTTTTTC
>-|TRDJ1|TRDD3|TRDV2
CACDTVGGYADTDKLIF
TGTGCCTGTGACACTGTCGGGGGATACGCGGACACCGATAAACTCATCTTT
>-|TRDJ1|TRDD3|TRDV2
CACDTVGGGGSTYTDKLIF
TGTGCCTGTGACACCGTCGGAGGTGGGGGATCTACGTACACCGATAAACTCATCTTT
>few|TRDJ1|TRDD3|TRDV1
CALGELRRVGDWGPQWWGGSKLIF
TGTGCTCTTGGGGAACTGAGGCGAGTGGGGGATTGGGGGCCCCAGTGGTGGGGTGGATCGAAACTCATCTTT
>-|TRDJ1|TRDD3|TRDV1
CALGESIPPHWGISPHTNTDKLIF
TGTGCTCTTGGGGAATCCATTCCTCCACACTGGGGGATTAGTCCCCACACTAACACCGATAAACTCATCTTT
>-|TRDJ1|-|TRDV2
CAWDTFSYDQLGNTDKLIF
TGTGCCTGGGACACCTTCTCCTACGACCAACTGGGGAACACCGATAAACTCATCTTT
>few|TRDJ3|TRDD3|TRDV2
CACDTGPWGLISCDTRPMFF
TGTGCCTGTGACACCGGTCCCTGGGGGTTGATCTCCTGTGACACCCGACCGATGTTTTTC
>hyperexpanded|TRDJ1|TRDD3|TRDV2
CACDYLRGGMSKLIF
TGTGCCTGTGACTACCTACGTGGGGGGATGAGTAAACTCATCTTT
>few|TRDJ1|TRDD3|TRDV1
CALLLPTGGYGADKLIF
TGTGCTCTTCTCCTACCCACTGGGGGATACGGGGCCGATAAACTCATCTTT
>-|TRDJ1|TRDD3|TRDV2
CACEPLTLGDYTDKLIF
TGTGCCTGCGAGCCCCTAACACTGGGGGACTACACCGATAAACTCATCTTT
>-|TRDJ1|TRDD3|TRDV2
CACDTVGSGGLPDKLIF
TGTGCCTGTGACACCGTAGGGTCTGGGGGATTACCCGATAAACTCATCTTT
>few|TRDJ1|TRDD3|TRDV3
CAFRALILPYWGTRVPDKLIF
TGTGCCTTTAGGGCTTTAATCCTACCGTACTGGGGGACACGCGTCCCCGATAAACTCATCTTT
>-|TRDJ1|-|TRDV3
CAFWNPPDPYTDKLIF
TGTGCCTTTTGGAACCCTCCGGACCCGTACACCGATAAACTCATCTTT